This TCR beta chain was observed in a study of Ad26.COV2.S vaccination and SARS-CoV-2 variants. Overall study: Donor was one of the participants in the Ad26.COV2.S arm of the COV1001 trial. Recipients of Ad26.COV2.S got it intramuscularly, once or twice 56 days apart. Notes on the study in general: Vaccine recipients and placebo recipients showed similar non-spike TCR breadth.

Germline lookup yields CDR1 ENHRY and CDR2 SYGVKD. J gave up 0 bases and V 2 bases, and 20 bases lay outside the gene matches. The CDR3 consists of 21 residues. Sequenced by immunoSEQ multiplex PCR; TCRdb stores in-frame clones only, minus some. The sample contains 400,000 to 450,000 clones, around 90% of which appear only once. A note on this clone: The antigen remains unidentified.

Treatment reported: over 15 received Ad26.COV2.S at low or high dose, single or two shots; about 5 received placebo; per-sample allocation not given. After the first vaccine or placebo injection, samples were drawn on day 63. Ad26 vector vaccine expressed Wuhan-strain SARS-CoV-2 spike. This specimen was peripheral blood, taken in a trial of Ad26.COV2.S vaccine versus placebo. The chain joins TRBV10-3 to TRBJ2-3; 7 positions match TRBD1. This sequence originates from a person between 18 and 59 years old who received the Ad26.COV2.S COVID-19 vaccine or a placebo. CDR3 loop: CAISEKQGLGQHPKSTDTQYF. The CDR3 DNA reads as TGTGCCATCAGTGAGAAGCAAGGTCTGGGACAGCACCCAAAGAGCACAGATACGCAGTATTTT.